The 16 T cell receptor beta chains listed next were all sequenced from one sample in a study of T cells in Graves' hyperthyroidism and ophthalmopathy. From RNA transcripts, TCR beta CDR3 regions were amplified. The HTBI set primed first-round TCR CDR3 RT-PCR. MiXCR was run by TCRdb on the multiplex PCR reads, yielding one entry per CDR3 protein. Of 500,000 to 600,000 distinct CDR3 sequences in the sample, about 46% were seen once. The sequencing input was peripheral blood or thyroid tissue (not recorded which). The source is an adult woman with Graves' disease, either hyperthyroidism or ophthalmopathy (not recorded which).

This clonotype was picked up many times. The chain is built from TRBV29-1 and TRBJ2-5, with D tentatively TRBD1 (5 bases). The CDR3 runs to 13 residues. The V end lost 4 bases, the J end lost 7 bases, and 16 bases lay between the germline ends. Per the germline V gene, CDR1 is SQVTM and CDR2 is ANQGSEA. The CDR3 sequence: CSVGRVLNGTQYF. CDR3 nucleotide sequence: TGCAGCGTTGGCAGGGTCCTTAATGGGACCCAGTACTTC. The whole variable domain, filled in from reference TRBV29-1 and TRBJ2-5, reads SAVISQKPSRDICQRGTSLTIQCQVDSQVTMMFWYRQQPGQSLTLIATANQGSEATYESGFVIDKFPISRPNLTFSTLTVSNMSPEDSSIYLCSVGRVLNGTQYFGPGTRLLVL.

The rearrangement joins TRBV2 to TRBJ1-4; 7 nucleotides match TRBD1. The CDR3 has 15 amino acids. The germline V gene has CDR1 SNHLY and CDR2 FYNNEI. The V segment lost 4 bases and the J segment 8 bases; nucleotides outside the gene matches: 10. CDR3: CASSGRQGGREKLFF. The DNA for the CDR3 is TGTGCCAGCAGTGGACGACAGGGAGGCCGGGAAAAACTGTTTTTT. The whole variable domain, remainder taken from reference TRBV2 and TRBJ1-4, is EPEVTQTPSHQVTQMGQEVILRCVPISNHLYFYWYRQILGQKVEFLVSFYNNEISEKSEIFDDQFSVERPDGSNFTLKIRSTKLEDSAMYFCASSGRQGGREKLFFGSGTQLSVL.

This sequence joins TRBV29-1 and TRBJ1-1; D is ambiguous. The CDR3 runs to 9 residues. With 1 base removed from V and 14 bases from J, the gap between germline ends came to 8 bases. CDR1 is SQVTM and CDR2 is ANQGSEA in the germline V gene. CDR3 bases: TGCAGCGTTGAAGGGGGTGAGTTCTTT. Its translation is CSVEGGEFF.

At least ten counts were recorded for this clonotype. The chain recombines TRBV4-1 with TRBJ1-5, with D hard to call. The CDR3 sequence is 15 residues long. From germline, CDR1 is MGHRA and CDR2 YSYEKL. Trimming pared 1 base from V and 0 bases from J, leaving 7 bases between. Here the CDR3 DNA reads TGCGCCAGCAGCCAAGGACGGTATAGCAATCAGCCCCAGCATTTT. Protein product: CASSQGRYSNQPQHF.

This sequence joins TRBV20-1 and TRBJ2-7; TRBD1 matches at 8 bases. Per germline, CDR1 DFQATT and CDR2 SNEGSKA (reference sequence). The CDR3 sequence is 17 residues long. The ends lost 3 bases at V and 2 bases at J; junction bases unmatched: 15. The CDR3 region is CSARALWTGKGTYEQYF. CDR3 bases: TGCAGTGCTAGGGCACTCTGGACAGGGAAGGGAACCTACGAGCAGTACTTC.

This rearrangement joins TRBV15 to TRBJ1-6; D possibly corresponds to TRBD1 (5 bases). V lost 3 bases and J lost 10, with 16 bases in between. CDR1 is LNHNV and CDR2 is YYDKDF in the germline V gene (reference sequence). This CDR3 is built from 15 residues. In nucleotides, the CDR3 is TGTGCCACCAGCAGGGGGGACGGGGTTGTGTCACCCCTCCACTTT. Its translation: CATSRGDGVVSPLHF.

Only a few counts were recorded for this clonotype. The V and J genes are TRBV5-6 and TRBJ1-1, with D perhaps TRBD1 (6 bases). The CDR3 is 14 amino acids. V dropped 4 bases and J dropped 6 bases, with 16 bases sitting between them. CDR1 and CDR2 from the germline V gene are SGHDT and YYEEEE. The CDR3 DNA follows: TGTGCCAGCAGCGCACAGGGTGGGTTTGCTGAAGCTTTCTTT. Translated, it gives CASSAQGGFAEAFF.

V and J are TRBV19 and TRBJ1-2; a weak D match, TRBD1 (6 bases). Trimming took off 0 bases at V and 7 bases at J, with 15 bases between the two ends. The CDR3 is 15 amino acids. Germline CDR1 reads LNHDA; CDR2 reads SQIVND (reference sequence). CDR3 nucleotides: TGTGCCAGTAGTATAGAACTGAGGGGGAATTTTGGCTACACCTTC. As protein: CASSIELRGNFGYTF.

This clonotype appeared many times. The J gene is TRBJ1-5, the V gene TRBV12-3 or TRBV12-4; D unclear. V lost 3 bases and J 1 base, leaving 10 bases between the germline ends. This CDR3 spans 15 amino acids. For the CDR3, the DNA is TGTGCCAGCAGTTTTAGCGCGGCCAGCAATCAGCCCCAGCATTTT. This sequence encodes CASSFSAASNQPQHF.

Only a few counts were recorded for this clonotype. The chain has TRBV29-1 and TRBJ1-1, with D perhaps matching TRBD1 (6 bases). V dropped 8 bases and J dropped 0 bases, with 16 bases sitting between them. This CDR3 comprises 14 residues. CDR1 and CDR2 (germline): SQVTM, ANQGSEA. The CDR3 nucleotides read TGCAGCATCAGGGGACTAAACATGAACACTGAAGCTTTCTTT. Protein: CSIRGLNMNTEAFF.

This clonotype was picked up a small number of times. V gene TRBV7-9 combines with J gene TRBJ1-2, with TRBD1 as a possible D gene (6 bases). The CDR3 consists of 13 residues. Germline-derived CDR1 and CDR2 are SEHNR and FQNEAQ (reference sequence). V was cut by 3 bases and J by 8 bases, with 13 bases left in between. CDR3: CASSFGGGVGYTF. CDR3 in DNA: TGTGCCAGCAGCTTTGGCGGGGGCGTGGGCTACACCTTC.

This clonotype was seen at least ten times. The CDR3 here is CASSRWGQGSPETQYF. As DNA, the CDR3 is TGCGCCAGCAGCCGCTGGGGACAGGGGTCCCCGGAGACCCAGTACTTC. This chain connects TRBV5-1 to TRBJ2-5, with 10 bases matching TRBD1. Trimming took 4 bases from V and 5 from J; bases not matched to a gene: 11. The V gene's germline CDR1 is SGHRS and CDR2 YFSETQ. The CDR3 contains 16 residues. The variable domain in full, completed from reference TRBV5-1 and TRBJ2-5, reads KAGVTQTPRYLIKTRGQQVTLSCSPISGHRSVSWYQQTPGQGLQFLFEYFSETQRNKGNFPGRFSGRQFSNSRSEMNVSTLELGDSALYLCASSRWGQGSPETQYFGPGTRLLVL.

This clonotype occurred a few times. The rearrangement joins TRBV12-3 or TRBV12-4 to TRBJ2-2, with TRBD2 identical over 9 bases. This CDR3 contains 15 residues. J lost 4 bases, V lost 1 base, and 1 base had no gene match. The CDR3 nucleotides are TGTGCCAGCAGTTTAGTTAGCGGGAGCACCGGGGAGCTGTTTTTT. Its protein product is CASSLVSGSTGELFF.

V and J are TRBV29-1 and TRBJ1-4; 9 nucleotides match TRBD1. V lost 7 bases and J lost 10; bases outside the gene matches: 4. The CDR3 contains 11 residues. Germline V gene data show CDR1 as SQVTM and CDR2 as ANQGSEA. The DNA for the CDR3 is TGCAGCGCCGAGGACAGGGGAAAACTGTTTTTT. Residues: CSAEDRGKLFF.

In nucleotides, the CDR3 is TGCAGCTTCCGGACAGGGAGCCACGAGCAGTACTTC. As protein: CSFRTGSHEQYF. This rearrangement joins TRBV29-1 to TRBJ2-7; 8 bases agree with TRBD1. CDR1 and CDR2 (germline): SQVTM, ANQGSEA. V dropped 8 bases and J dropped 5; count of bases not matched to a gene: 8. The CDR3 length is 12 residues.

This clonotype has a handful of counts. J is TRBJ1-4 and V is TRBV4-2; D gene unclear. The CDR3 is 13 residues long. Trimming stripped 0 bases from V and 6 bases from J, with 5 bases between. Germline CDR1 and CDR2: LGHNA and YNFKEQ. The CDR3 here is CASSQDNHEKLFF. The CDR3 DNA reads TGTGCCAGCAGCCAAGATAACCATGAAAAACTGTTTTTT.